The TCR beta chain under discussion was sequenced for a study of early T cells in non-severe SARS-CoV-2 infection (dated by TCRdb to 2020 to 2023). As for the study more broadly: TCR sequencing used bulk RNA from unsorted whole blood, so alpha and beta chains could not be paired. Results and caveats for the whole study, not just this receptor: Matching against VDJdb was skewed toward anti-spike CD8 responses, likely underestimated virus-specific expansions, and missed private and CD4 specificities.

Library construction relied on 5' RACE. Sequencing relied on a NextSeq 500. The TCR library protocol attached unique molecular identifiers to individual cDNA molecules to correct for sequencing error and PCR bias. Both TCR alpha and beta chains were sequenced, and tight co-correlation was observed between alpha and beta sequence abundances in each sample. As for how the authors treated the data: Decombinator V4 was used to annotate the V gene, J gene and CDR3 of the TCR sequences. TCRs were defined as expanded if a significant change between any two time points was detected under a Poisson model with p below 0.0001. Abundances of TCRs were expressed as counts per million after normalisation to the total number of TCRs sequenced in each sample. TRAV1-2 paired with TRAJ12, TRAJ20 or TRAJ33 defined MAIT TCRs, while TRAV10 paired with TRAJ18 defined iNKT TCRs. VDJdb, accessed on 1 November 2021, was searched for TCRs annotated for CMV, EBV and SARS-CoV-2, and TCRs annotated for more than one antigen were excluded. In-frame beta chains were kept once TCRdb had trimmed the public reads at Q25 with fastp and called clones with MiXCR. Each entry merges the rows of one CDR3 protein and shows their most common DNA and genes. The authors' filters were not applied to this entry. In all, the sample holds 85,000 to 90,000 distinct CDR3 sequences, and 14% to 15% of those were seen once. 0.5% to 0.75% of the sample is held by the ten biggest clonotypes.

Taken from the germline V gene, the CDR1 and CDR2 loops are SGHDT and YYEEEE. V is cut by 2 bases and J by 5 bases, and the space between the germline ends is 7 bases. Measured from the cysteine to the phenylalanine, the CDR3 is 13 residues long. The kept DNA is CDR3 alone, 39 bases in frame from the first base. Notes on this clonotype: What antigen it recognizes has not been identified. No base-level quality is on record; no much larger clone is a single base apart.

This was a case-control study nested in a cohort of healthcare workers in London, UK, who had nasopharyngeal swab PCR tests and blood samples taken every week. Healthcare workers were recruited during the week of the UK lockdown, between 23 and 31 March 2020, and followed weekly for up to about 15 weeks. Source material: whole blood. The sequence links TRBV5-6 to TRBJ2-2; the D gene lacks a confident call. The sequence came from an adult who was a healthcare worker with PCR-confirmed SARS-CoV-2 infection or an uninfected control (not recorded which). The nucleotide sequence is TGTGCCAGCAGCTTCAAGGATACCGGGGAGCTGTTTTTT. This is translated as CASSFKDTGELFF.